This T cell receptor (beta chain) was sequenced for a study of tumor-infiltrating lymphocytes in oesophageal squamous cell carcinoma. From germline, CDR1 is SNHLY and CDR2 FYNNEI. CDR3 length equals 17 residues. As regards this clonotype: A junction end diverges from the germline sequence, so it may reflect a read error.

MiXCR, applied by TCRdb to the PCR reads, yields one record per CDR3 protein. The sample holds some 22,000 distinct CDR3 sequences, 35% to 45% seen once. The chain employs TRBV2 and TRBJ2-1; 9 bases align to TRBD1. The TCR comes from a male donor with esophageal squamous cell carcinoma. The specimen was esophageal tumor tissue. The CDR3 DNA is TGTGCCAGCAGTCTTCGGACAGGGGAGTTTTATAATTCACCCCTCCACTTC. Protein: CASSLRTGEFYNSPLHF.